Below are 5 T cell receptor beta chains sequenced from a single sample in a study of CD8+ T cells in alopecia areata. Once RNA had been extracted, it was reverse transcribed into cDNA to act as the sequencing template. Sequencing used immunoSEQ multiplex PCR; TCRdb keeps in-frame clones, though not all of them. The sample holds about 90,000 clones, roughly 47% seen once. Treatment here: oral pan-JAK inhibitor, 5-10 mg twice daily. Sequenced here: CD8+ T cells sorted from blood, sampled at week 24, from a patient treated with tofacitinib. The receptors were gathered from a human donor with alopecia areata.

This chain links TRBV7-9 with TRBJ1-1; D is unclear. The CDR3 spans 12 residues. V lost 4 bases, J lost 3 bases, and 6 bases lay in between. Germline V gene sequence: CDR1 SEHNR, CDR2 FQNEAQ (reference sequence). Written as DNA, the CDR3 is TGTGCCAGCAGCTCGCAGGACACTGAAGCTTTCTTT. Translating it yields CASSSQDTEAFF.

The sample holds a few counts of this clone. As DNA, the CDR3 is TGTGCCAGCAGTGACTCGGAGTACACTGAAGCTTTCTTT. This sequence encodes CASSDSEYTEAFF. The V call is TRBV2, the J call TRBJ1-1; D gene ambiguous. The V and J ends lost 3 bases and 3 bases respectively, with 8 bases between them. The CDR3 sequence is 13 residues long. Germline V gene lookup returns CDR1 SNHLY and CDR2 FYNNEI.

There are a few counts of this clone. The chain uses TRBV6-6 and TRBJ2-7, with TRBD1 matching over 10 bases. The germline V gene has CDR1 MNHNY and CDR2 SVGAGI (reference sequence). The V segment lost 2 bases and the J segment 5 bases; nucleotides outside the gene matches: 6. There are 15 residues in the CDR3. CDR3 protein: CASSYPGQGINEQYF. The CDR3 region has the DNA TGTGCCAGCAGTTACCCGGGACAGGGGATCAACGAGCAGTACTTC.

The gene calls are TRBV4-2 and TRBJ1-5; 8 bases are shared with TRBD1. This CDR3 has 15 amino acids. CDR1 LGHNA and CDR2 YNFKEQ come from the germline V gene. V dropped 2 bases and J dropped 6; count of bases not matched to a gene: 6. The CDR3 reads CASSQLDRAGQPQHF. Here the CDR3 DNA reads TGTGCCAGCAGCCAACTGGACAGGGCGGGTCAGCCCCAGCATTTT.

This clone occurred a few times. V usage is TRBV15 and J usage is TRBJ2-7; D might be TRBD1 (5 bases). CDR3 length: 12 residues. The germline V and J ends were trimmed by 1 base and 5 bases, with 6 bases remaining between them. CDR1 is LNHNV and CDR2 is YYDKDF in the germline V gene (reference sequence). CDR3 loop: CATSRAGNEQYF. As DNA, the CDR3 is TGTGCCACCAGCAGAGCAGGGAACGAGCAGTACTTC. Filled out from reference TRBV15 and TRBJ2-7, the complete variable domain reads DAMVIQNPRYQVTQFGKPVTLSCSQTLNHNVMYWYQQKSSQAPKLLFHYYDKDFNNEADTPDNFQSRRPNTSFCFLDIRSPGLGDTAMYLCATSRAGNEQYFGPGTRLTVT.